The clone carrying this TCR beta chain came up once. This entry is derived from a study of OX40 agonist ivuxolimab in advanced cancers. Background on the study: Two patients with cutaneous melanoma and one with hepatocellular carcinoma, three in total, showed partial responses.

This CDR3 comprises 15 residues. V was clipped by 6 bases and J by 3 bases, with 18 bases between them. CDR1 and CDR2 (germline): SEHNR, FQNEAQ (reference sequence). Sequenced by immunoSEQ multiplex PCR; TCRdb stores in-frame clones only, minus some. The data show tens of thousands of clones, approximately 80% seen once. The TCR sequence derives from an adult with an advanced solid tumor such as melanoma, head and neck, liver or kidney cancer. The chain employs TRBV7-9 and TRBJ2-7; D call uncertain. The specimen comprised CD4+ or CD8+ T cells sorted from blood, sampled in a trial of the OX40 agonist ivuxolimab. The CDR3 loop reads CASRPEAPPYYEQYF. For the CDR3, the DNA is TGTGCCAGCAGACCCGAGGCTCCCCCCTACTACGAGCAGTACTTC.